This TCR beta chain was sequenced for a study of cytomegalovirus exposure and HLA in healthy donors. Despite likely unrecorded immune exposures, the donors were nominally healthy at the time of sampling. The CDR3 is 15 residues long. In germline, CDR1 is LNHDA, CDR2 SQIVND (reference sequence). J lost 6 bases, V lost 5 bases, and 5 bases had no gene match. On this clone itself: The antigen remains undetermined.

Study-level findings and limits: Being productive about 87% or about 30% of the time was typical of most TCR beta V segments in an earlier analysis. Association of roughly 18,000 TCR beta sequences with HLA alleles was found at 0.05 false discovery rate in a later analysis. The authors listed 180 or so TCR beta chains as cytomegalovirus-associated.

The primer mix had 60 Vbeta and 13 Jbeta primers. This table comes from immunoSEQ multiplex PCR, and its TCRdb copy is limited to in-frame clones, with some not included. The table lists about 200,000 clones, 82% of them singletons. The genes are TRBV19 and TRBJ1-5, with 12 bases aligning to TRBD1. Sequencing was done on a sample of PBMCs. This TCR came from a woman aged 40-49 years in good health and CMV-seronegative. CDR3 region: CASSSGTGGGQPQHF. The CDR3 DNA reads as TGTGCCAGTAGTTCCGGGACAGGGGGCGGTCAGCCCCAGCATTTT.